The 23 T cell receptor beta chains in this list originate from one sample, sequenced in a study of blood T cell repertoires in COVID-19. The assay was immunoSEQ multiplex PCR, and TCRdb's table has in-frame clones only and misses some. This sample has 55,000 to 75,000 clones, with 70% to 90% found just once. Material for sequencing was peripheral blood. The origin of the receptors is a middle-aged man with acute or convalescent COVID-19.

V and J are TRBV28 and TRBJ2-3, with 11 bases lining up with TRBD2. Germline V gene lookup returns CDR1 MDHEN and CDR2 SYDVKM. V dropped 2 bases and J dropped 6; count of bases not matched to a gene: 7. The CDR3 spans 16 residues. The CDR3 reads CASSLGLAGGYDTQYF. CDR3 bases: TGTGCCAGCAGTTTAGGGCTAGCGGGGGGTTATGATACGCAGTATTTT.

V is TRBV11-2 and J is TRBJ2-7; no reliable D call. Looked up from germline, CDR1 is SGHAT and CDR2 is FQNNGV. Trimming left V 5 bases short and J 2 bases short, with 10 bases between. The CDR3 totals 13 residues. In nucleotides, the CDR3 is TGTGCCAGCAGCAATCGTCCCCCCTACGAGCAGTACTTC. Its translation is CASSNRPPYEQYF.

The genes are TRBV6-4 and TRBJ2-3; tentatively, D is TRBD1 (5 bases). The CDR3 is 13 residues long. Trimming left V 3 bases short and J 1 base short, with 5 bases between. Per germline, CDR1 MRHNA and CDR2 SNTAGT. The CDR3 protein is CASSEQGTDTQYF. In DNA form, the CDR3 reads TGTGCCAGCAGTGAACAGGGCACAGATACGCAGTATTTT.

The chain links TRBV6-6 to TRBJ1-1; TRBD1 matches at 7 bases. This CDR3 has 14 amino acids. The germline CDR1 and CDR2 sequences are MNHNY and SVGAGI (reference sequence). V was clipped by 5 bases and J by 6 bases; unmatched bases: 9. The CDR3 loop reads CASSQLQGTAEAFF. CDR3 DNA sequence: TGTGCCAGCAGTCAACTACAGGGGACGGCTGAAGCTTTCTTT.

This clone was seen just once. The chain couples TRBV19 to TRBJ2-2, with 9 bases lining up with TRBD2. The CDR3 consists of 15 residues. V lost 3 bases and J lost 5; bases outside the gene matches: 4. Germline V gene data show CDR1 as LNHDA and CDR2 as SQIVND (reference sequence). The CDR3 nucleotides are TGTGCCAGTAGTATTAAGCGGGAGGTTACCGGGGAGCTGTTTTTT. Encoded protein: CASSIKREVTGELFF.

The chain couples TRBV15 to TRBJ1-3; no definite D call. The CDR3 sequence is 17 residues long. Deletions cut 0 bases from V and 0 bases from J, with 12 bases between. Per the germline V gene, CDR1 is LNHNV and CDR2 is YYDKDF (reference sequence). CDR3 protein: CATSRDYVASSGNTIYF. CDR3 coding DNA: TGTGCCACCAGCAGAGATTATGTAGCTAGCTCTGGAAACACCATATATTTT.

CDR3 protein: CASSSDTSNRGYTF. Here the CDR3 DNA reads TGTGCCAGCAGCTCAGACACCTCGAATCGTGGCTACACCTTC. The chain is built from TRBV7-3 and TRBJ1-2; no definite D call. The germline gives CDR1 SGHTA, CDR2 FQGTGA. The V end lost 4 bases, the J end lost 7 bases, and 16 bases lay between the germline ends. The CDR3 extends over 14 amino acids.

This chain links TRBV24-1 with TRBJ2-2, with 14 bases lining up with TRBD2. From germline, CDR1 is KGHDR and CDR2 SFDVKD. Germline trimming cut 6 bases from V and 2 bases from J; bases unmatched to any gene: 25. CDR3 length: 24 residues. This chain's CDR3 is CATSPSPGLAGVRGRASNTGELFF. CDR3 in DNA: TGTGCCACCAGTCCGTCCCCGGGACTAGCGGGAGTACGGGGACGGGCGTCCAACACCGGGGAGCTGTTTTTT.

This clone was seen once. The chain carries TRBV6-1 and TRBJ2-1; the D gene is possibly TRBD2 (6 bases). This CDR3 is 19 amino acids long. Germline V gene lookup returns CDR1 MNHNS and CDR2 SASEGT. Trimming cost V 2 bases and J 5 bases, with 25 bases left between them. CDR3 nucleotide sequence: TGTGCCAGCAGTGAATGGGGAATTGGGGTTCGGGAGAGGGACAATGAGCAGTTCTTC. Protein product: CASSEWGIGVRERDNEQFF.

The chain links TRBV6-5 to TRBJ2-5; 11 bases agree with TRBD1. Germline V lookup: CDR1 MNHEY, CDR2 SVGAGI. The junction had 5 bases not matched to a gene; V was cut back by 5 bases and J by 9 bases. This CDR3 is built from 13 residues. The CDR3 region has the DNA TGTGCCAGCAGTCCGTGGGGACAGGGGGCCCAGTACTTC. This sequence encodes CASSPWGQGAQYF.

This clone was counted a few times. The V gene is TRBV7-8, the J gene TRBJ2-7, with 8 bases aligning to TRBD2. Germline V lookup: CDR1 SGHVS, CDR2 FQNEAQ. CDR3 length: 17 amino acids. Trimming at V came to 0 bases and at J to 9 bases, leaving 16 bases not matched to a gene. Here the CDR3 reads CASSLASSGHIAGRQYF. The CDR3 coding sequence is TGTGCCAGCAGCTTAGCTAGTTCGGGACACATAGCGGGAAGGCAGTACTTC.

The chain couples TRBV28 to TRBJ2-7, with TRBD2 matching over 10 bases. Germline-derived CDR1 and CDR2 are MDHEN and SYDVKM. The CDR3 is 16 residues long. V trimming: 5 bases; J trimming: 3 bases; junction bases outside the gene matches: 10. This chain's CDR3 is CASSPPGLAANYEQYF. For the CDR3, the DNA is TGTGCCAGCAGTCCCCCCGGACTAGCGGCTAACTACGAGCAGTACTTC.

The chain's CDR3 is CASFGGEAFF. The CDR3 DNA sequence: TGCGCCAGCTTCGGGGGTGAAGCTTTCTTT. The chain has TRBV4-1 and TRBJ1-1, with D perhaps TRBD1 (5 bases). This CDR3 comprises 10 residues. Trimming shortened V by 8 bases and J by 7 bases, and 8 bases separated the two germline ends. CDR1 is MGHRA, CDR2 YSYEKL, per germline.

This chain connects TRBV7-9 to TRBJ1-1, with D unresolved. Germline assignment: CDR1 SEHNR and CDR2 FQNEAQ (reference sequence). CDR3 length equals 13 residues. Trimming shortened V by 5 bases and J by 5 bases, and 12 bases separated the two germline ends. This CDR3 reads CASSTGPGTEAFF. DNA of the CDR3: TGTGCCAGCAGCACTGGACCGGGGACTGAAGCTTTCTTT.

This chain connects TRBV5-4 to TRBJ1-2, with TRBD1 identical over 7 bases. The CDR3 runs 15 residues. Germline CDR1 is SGHNT and CDR2 is YYREEE (reference sequence). Trimming cost V 3 bases and J 2 bases; bases outside gene matches: 7. The CDR3 DNA sequence: TGTGCCAGCAGCTACACACAGGGGATAAACTATGGCTACACCTTC. Residues: CASSYTQGINYGYTF.

Only one count was recorded for this clone. The chain uses TRBV5-1 and TRBJ2-2, with 12 bases fitting TRBD2. The V gene end was trimmed by 3 bases and the J gene end by 0 bases; junction bases not matched to a gene: 12. Germline CDR1 reads SGHRS; CDR2 reads YFSETQ. The CDR3 is 20 residues long. CDR3 sequence (DNA): TGCGCCAGCAGCTGGACCCTAGCGGGGGGGCTCTCCGCGAACACCGGGGAGCTGTTTTTT. Residues: CASSWTLAGGLSANTGELFF.

Relative to its sample, this clone is large. The chain has TRBV10-2 and TRBJ2-5; D might be TRBD2 (7 bases). V was pared by 8 bases and J by 5 bases, with 15 bases between. Germline V gives CDR1 WSHSY, CDR2 SAAADI. The CDR3 covers 13 residues. The CDR3 nucleotides are TGCGCCAGCCGCGGGGGCGGGTGGGAGACCCAGTACTTC. Protein: CASRGGGWETQYF.

V gene TRBV4-1 combines with J gene TRBJ1-2; D perhaps matches TRBD1 (5 bases). This CDR3 comprises 15 residues. V lost 4 bases and J lost 5, with 17 bases in between. Germline V gene data show CDR1 as MGHRA and CDR2 as YSYEKL. CDR3 residues: CASSLRDLKGYGYTF. In nucleotides, the CDR3 is TGCGCCAGCAGCCTCCGTGACTTGAAGGGGTATGGCTACACCTTC.

This chain joins TRBV10-3 and TRBJ2-3; 12 bases line up with TRBD2. J was trimmed by 3 bases and V by 6 bases; bases with no gene match: 7. The CDR3 spans 16 residues. Germline CDR1 and CDR2: ENHRY and SYGVKD. CDR3 residues: CAISPGLAGMTDTQYF. The CDR3 DNA sequence: TGTGCCATCAGCCCCGGACTAGCGGGGATGACAGATACGCAGTATTTT.

This clone showed up just a few times. The chain joins TRBV5-6 to TRBJ1-1; D gene uncertain. Trimming left V 2 bases short and J 1 base short, with 12 bases between. The V gene's germline CDR1 is SGHDT and CDR2 YYEEEE. This CDR3 has 15 amino acids. CDR3 sequence reads: CASSFRRLPNTEAFF. CDR3 DNA: TGTGCCAGCAGCTTTCGGAGGCTACCGAACACTGAAGCTTTCTTT.

The chain is built from TRBV30 and TRBJ1-1, with 7 bases matching TRBD1. The V gene end was trimmed by 4 bases and the J gene end by 1 base; junction bases not matched to a gene: 9. Germline V lookup: CDR1 GTSNPN, CDR2 SVGIG (reference sequence). CDR3 size: 15 residues. This CDR3 is CAWNRGPPQNTEAFF. Written as DNA, the CDR3 is TGTGCCTGGAACAGGGGACCCCCTCAGAACACTGAAGCTTTCTTT.

This clone came up a few times. The CDR3 bases are TGTGCCACCAGTCTCCGGGACAGGGACAACACAGATACGCAGTATTTT. This gives the protein CATSLRDRDNTDTQYF. The V gene is TRBV24-1, the J gene TRBJ2-3, with TRBD1 matching 9 bases. CDR3 length: 16 amino acids. Germline V gene sequence: CDR1 KGHDR, CDR2 SFDVKD. The junction had 8 bases not matched to a gene; V was cut back by 6 bases and J by 2 bases.

The chain recombines TRBV14 with TRBJ1-2, with no clear D. The CDR3 covers 13 residues. Trimming removed 4 bases from V and 8 bases from J, with 14 bases in between. The germline V gene encodes CDR1 SGHDN and CDR2 FVKESK. The CDR3 spells CASSPGRGNGYTF. The CDR3 coding sequence is TGTGCCAGCAGCCCAGGCCGCGGGAACGGCTACACCTTC.